The clone carrying this TCR beta chain was found a few times. These data originate in a study of blood T cell repertoires in COVID-19. Study-wide background: Both acute and convalescent COVID-19 samples were obtained from the United States, Italy and Spain.

The germline V and J ends were trimmed by 0 bases and 6 bases, with 9 bases remaining between them. The CDR3 has 14 residues. The germline CDR1 and CDR2 sequences are MDHEN and SYDVKM. Here immunoSEQ multiplex PCR was the method, and the copy in TCRdb shows in-frame clones only, minus some. The sample contains just under 65,000 clones, 78% of which appear only once. Sample: peripheral blood. The TCR sequence derives from a man in his sixties with COVID-19, enrolled during active disease. The rearrangement joins TRBV28 to TRBJ2-1, with D perhaps TRBD1 (5 bases). CDR3 DNA: TGTGCCAGCAGTTTATGGTCAGGGTCCAATGAGCAGTTCTTC. Its protein product is CASSLWSGSNEQFF.